What follows are 21 T cell receptor beta chains derived from one specimen sequenced in a study of vaccination effects on CD4 cells after COVID-19. Produced via immunoSEQ multiplex PCR; TCRdb's table is partial and in-frame only. Of 35,000 to 45,000 clones detected, around four fifths appear once; the ten largest clones hold 2%. These receptors lack a known antigen. Within the ViraFEST assay, antigen-specific CD4+ T cells underwent expansion with viral peptide pools prior to sequencing. With approximately ten days of culture completed, CD4+ T cells were isolated. Participants completed two doses of the BNT162b2 or mRNA-1273 vaccine. Sequenced here: CD4+ T cells from PBMCs cultured with HCoV-NL63 spike peptides, sampled after COVID-19 vaccination. All receptors come from a human donor who received a COVID-19 vaccine. Some clones in this sample may be carry-over from other donors' samples.

The V call is TRBV5-1, the J call TRBJ1-1, with TRBD1 identical over 10 bases. The junction had 6 bases not matched to a gene; V was cut back by 4 bases and J by 3 bases. The germline CDR1 and CDR2 sequences are SGHRS and YFSETQ. The CDR3 runs to 15 residues. The CDR3 DNA follows: TGCGCCAGCAGCGTCGAGGGACAGGGGTACACTGAAGCTTTCTTT. Its protein product is CASSVEGQGYTEAFF.

The chain carries TRBV7-6 and TRBJ2-7; D not resolved. CDR1 is SGHVS, CDR2 FNYEAQ, per germline. The CDR3 has 13 amino acids. Trimming left V 5 bases short and J 7 bases short, with 15 bases between. The CDR3 spells CASSGDGGVEQYV. DNA for the CDR3: TGTGCCAGCAGCGGAGACGGTGGGGTGGAGCAGTACGTC.

The table lists this clone with a few counts. The chain carries TRBV18 and TRBJ1-2; possible D gene TRBD1, 6 bases. Between the trimmed V and J ends, which lost 5 bases and 4 bases, there was a span of 11 bases. The CDR3 is made up of 13 amino acids. Germline CDR1 reads KGHSH; CDR2 reads LQKENI. In nucleotides, the CDR3 is TGTGCCAGCTCAACAACAGGGACCTATGGCTACACCTTC. Its translation: CASSTTGTYGYTF.

This clone turned up a few times. The V and J genes are TRBV6-1 and TRBJ1-2, with D tentatively TRBD1 (6 bases). The CDR3 has 12 residues. Germline CDR1 reads MNHNS; CDR2 reads SASEGT. V was shortened by 1 base and J by 8 bases, with 8 bases between the two germline ends. CDR3 DNA sequence: TGTGCCAGCAGTGAAGGGGGGGGCGGCTACACCTTC. The encoded protein is CASSEGGGGYTF.

This chain joins TRBV5-1 and TRBJ2-5; 7 nucleotides line up with TRBD2. V lost 1 base to trimming and J lost 1 base; unmatched junction nucleotides: 1. CDR1 and CDR2 from the germline V gene are SGHRS and YFSETQ. The CDR3 contains 14 residues. CDR3 bases: TGCGCCAGCAGCTTGACTAGCGCCCAAGAGACCCAGTACTTC. Translating gives CASSLTSAQETQYF.

CDR3 sequence (DNA): TGTGCCACCAGAGGTAGCGAAAACACTGAAGCTTTCTTT. Protein product: CATRGSENTEAFF. The chain has TRBV15 and TRBJ1-1, with unresolved D. V lost 6 bases to trimming and J lost 2 bases, with 10 bases between them. Germline V gives CDR1 LNHNV, CDR2 YYDKDF (reference sequence). The CDR3 is made up of 13 amino acids.

The chain joins TRBV3-1 (or the pseudogene TRBV3-2) to TRBJ1-2, with D uncertain. The V end was cut by 10 bases, the J end by 1 base, with 13 bases between. The CDR3 runs to 13 residues. In germline, CDR1 is LGHDT, CDR2 YNNKEL (reference sequence). For the CDR3, the DNA is TGTGCCACCGCCCCCGGAGGTAACTATGGCTACACCTTC. Translating it yields CATAPGGNYGYTF.

Only one count was recorded for this clone. The genes are TRBV19 and TRBJ2-3, with 7 nucleotides matching TRBD2. Germline CDR1 reads LNHDA; CDR2 reads SQIVND (reference sequence). V gave up 8 bases and J gave up 1 base; unmatched junction bases: 6. The CDR3 contains 14 residues. The CDR3 sequence: CASGPRGGTDTQYF. Here the CDR3 DNA reads TGTGCCAGTGGGCCCCGGGGGGGCACAGATACGCAGTATTTT.

The chain combines TRBV28 with TRBJ1-1, with TRBD1 matching over 7 bases. Germline trimming cut 6 bases from V and 0 bases from J; bases unmatched to any gene: 7. Germline CDR1 reads MDHEN; CDR2 reads SYDVKM. This CDR3 comprises 15 residues. CDR3 bases: TGTGCCAGCAGCGTGGGGACAGCCTTGAACACTGAAGCTTTCTTT. This translates into CASSVGTALNTEAFF.

The rearrangement links TRBV12-3 or TRBV12-4 to TRBJ1-2; possible D gene TRBD1, 6 bases. CDR3 size: 13 residues. V was clipped by 6 bases and J by 6 bases, with 14 bases between them. In DNA form, the CDR3 reads TGTGCCAGCAGAATGGGGGCGACTCATGGCTACACCTTC. Protein: CASRMGATHGYTF.

This clone was observed a few times. In DNA form, the CDR3 reads TGCGCCAGCAGCCTCGGCCGGGACACGTTCTCTGGAAACACCATATATTTT. The encoded protein is CASSLGRDTFSGNTIYF. The chain is built from TRBV5-1 and TRBJ1-3, with D possibly TRBD1 on 6 matching bases. This CDR3 is 17 amino acids long. Trimming pared 4 bases from V and 0 bases from J, leaving 17 bases between. In germline, CDR1 is SGHRS, CDR2 YFSETQ. The full variable domain, completed using reference TRBV5-1 and TRBJ1-3, is KAGVTQTPRYLIKTRGQQVTLSCSPISGHRSVSWYQQTPGQGLQFLFEYFSETQRNKGNFPGRFSGRQFSNSRSEMNVSTLELGDSALYLCASSLGRDTFSGNTIYFGEGSWLTVV.

The sample holds a few counts of this clone. This sequence joins TRBV6-1 and TRBJ1-6, with D unclear. Looked up from germline, CDR1 is MNHNS and CDR2 is SASEGT. The CDR3 sequence is 13 residues long. Trimming removed 1 base at V and 10 bases at J, with 8 bases between. In DNA form, the CDR3 reads TGTGCCAGCAGTGAAGGGGTGGGGTCACCCCTCCACTTT. Protein product: CASSEGVGSPLHF.

J is TRBJ2-7 and V is TRBV10-2; D not resolved. The V gene lost 6 bases and the J gene lost 5 bases, with 14 bases spanning the gap. Per the germline V gene, CDR1 is WSHSY and CDR2 is SAAADI. The CDR3 sequence is 13 residues long. Here the CDR3 DNA reads TGCGCCAGCAGGGACCCCCCGCGCCACGAGCAGTACGTC. Its translation: CASRDPPRHEQYV.

The chain joins TRBV19 to TRBJ1-1, with 7 nucleotides matching TRBD1. The germline V gene has CDR1 LNHDA and CDR2 SQIVND (reference sequence). The V gene end was trimmed by 3 bases and the J gene end by 0 bases; junction bases not matched to a gene: 16. The CDR3 runs to 19 residues. CDR3 DNA sequence: TGTGCCAGTAGTATTAGAGGGGGCAGGCGGGTCGCAATGAACACTGAAGCTTTCTTT. It codes for CASSIRGGRRVAMNTEAFF.

This clone has a single count. The J gene is TRBJ1-5, the V gene TRBV19, with D uncertain. Per the germline V gene, CDR1 is LNHDA and CDR2 is SQIVND (reference sequence). The CDR3 sequence is 17 residues long. V was trimmed by 3 bases and J by 5 bases, leaving 20 bases between them. DNA of the CDR3: TGTGCCAGTAGTATGCGGGATAATAGCAATCTGGATCAGCCCCAGCATTTT. Translated, it gives CASSMRDNSNLDQPQHF. The variable domain in full, completed from reference TRBV19 and TRBJ1-5, reads DGGITQSPKYLFRKEGQNVTLSCEQNLNHDAMYWYRQDPGQGLRLIYYSQIVNDFQKGDIAEGYSVSREKKESFPLTVTSAQKNPTAFYLCASSMRDNSNLDQPQHFGDGTRLSIL.

This sequence joins TRBV6-2 or TRBV6-3 and TRBJ2-7, with TRBD1 as a possible D gene (6 bases). The V end lost 6 bases, the J end lost 7 bases, and 19 bases lay between the germline ends. Germline CDR1 MNHEY, CDR2 SVGEGT. This CDR3 comprises 14 residues. The CDR3 DNA reads as TGTGCCAGCAGCGCCCACCACAGGGTCGGGGAGCAGTACGTC. Residues: CASSAHHRVGEQYV.

This clone was picked up a small number of times. The chain recombines TRBV6-7 with TRBJ2-7; D may be TRBD2 (6 bases). TRBV6-7 counts as an open reading frame of uncertain function. Trimming stripped 4 bases from V and 2 bases from J, with 9 bases between. The CDR3 is 13 residues long. Written as DNA, the CDR3 is TGTGCCAGCAGTTCGGGGGACGCCTACGAGCAGTACGTC. Its protein product is CASSSGDAYEQYV.

V usage is TRBV6-5 and J usage is TRBJ1-1; D call uncertain. V was clipped by 0 bases and J by 7 bases, with 9 bases between them. The CDR3 covers 13 residues. Germline CDR1 and CDR2: MNHEY and SVGAGI. The CDR3, as DNA: TGTGCCAGCAGTTACTCTCGGGCACTTGAAGCTTTCTTT. Translated: CASSYSRALEAFF.

This rearrangement joins TRBV18 to TRBJ2-3, with 9 bases identical to TRBD2. With 6 bases clipped from V and 1 base from J, the junction kept 5 bases outside the gene matches. The CDR3 sequence is 15 residues long. Germline loops: CDR1 KGHSH, CDR2 LQKENI. CDR3 protein: CASSPTSGGTDTQYF. Written as DNA, the CDR3 is TGTGCCAGCTCCCCGACTAGCGGCGGCACAGATACGCAGTATTTT.

J is TRBJ1-2 and V is TRBV7-2; TRBD1 is a possible D gene (5 bases). V was shortened by 2 bases and J by 2 bases, with 15 bases between the two germline ends. The germline gives CDR1 SGHTA, CDR2 FQGNSA. CDR3 length equals 16 residues. CDR3 sequence reads: CASSLRRQGGNYGYTF. The CDR3 DNA is TGTGCCAGCAGCTTACGGCGGCAGGGAGGAAACTATGGCTACACCTTC. The full variable domain, with the rest looked up from reference TRBV7-2 and TRBJ1-2, is GAGVSQSPSNKVTEKGKDVELRCDPISGHTALYWYRQSLGQGLEFLIYFQGNSAPDKSGLPSDRFSAERTGGSVSTLTIQRTQQEDSAVYLCASSLRRQGGNYGYTFGSGTRLTVV.

The rearrangement joins TRBV15 to TRBJ1-6; D is possibly TRBD1 (6 bases). This CDR3 has 14 amino acids. The V and J ends lost 5 bases and 10 bases respectively, with 15 bases between them. Germline V gene sequence: CDR1 LNHNV, CDR2 YYDKDF (reference sequence). The CDR3 DNA follows: TGTGCCACCAGCTTGGACAGCTACAGATCACCCCTCCACTTT. It specifies CATSLDSYRSPLHF. The full variable domain, rest sourced from reference TRBV15 and TRBJ1-6, is DAMVIQNPRYQVTQFGKPVTLSCSQTLNHNVMYWYQQKSSQAPKLLFHYYDKDFNNEADTPDNFQSRRPNTSFCFLDIRSPGLGDTAMYLCATSLDSYRSPLHFGNGTRLTVT.